This note documents a single T cell receptor beta chain sequence. No cognate antigen has been identified for it. No base quality values were provided; no much bigger clone lies one nucleotide off. Library preparation employed the immunoSEQ multiplex PCR assay. What TCRdb holds here is the immuneACCESS table cut down to in-frame rearrangements. Part of the clones is not present; checked against another copy, under half of the missing clones reflect an unresolved V gene, and the others are unexplained. This sample is represented by 65,000 to 95,000 clones; about 97% of them were singletons. About 0.29% of the sample is held by the ten biggest clonotypes. The entry originates in a study of technical replicates of blood from a handful of donors (dated by TCRdb to the late 2010s). CDR1 and CDR2, looked up from the germline V gene (reference sequence), are SEHNR and FQNEAQ. Trimming costs V 7 bases and J 8 bases, and their ends lie 17 bases apart. CDR3 length: 13 amino acids, cysteine to phenylalanine. The retained sequence is limited to the CDR3, 39 bases, with the frame set at the first base.

This clonotype was obtained from a human donor in good health. Sequenced input: T cells isolated from PBMCs. The chain is encoded by TRBV7-9 joined to TRBJ1-2; there is no confident call for the D gene. This receptor carries the CDR3 CASTTGNSAGYTF. Here is the DNA: TGTGCCAGCACAACCGGGAACTCGGCGGGCTACACCTTC.